The entry below describes one TCR beta chain. Antigen specificity is unknown. This same CDR3 is encoded by further DNA sequences in the sample. Using immunoSEQ multiplex PCR, the repertoire was profiled, and TCRdb retains in-frame clones only, with some absent. The profile shows approximately 2,000,000 clones, around 93% of them singletons. The data belong to a study of shared clonotypes between healthy human individuals. Findings and caveats of the study: Sharing across four donors was highest in naive CD4 (around 5%) and lowest in memory CD8 (roughly 0.4%).

The study drew all its donors from Caucasian adults living in Nashville, Tennessee. The V end lost 3 bases, the J end lost 0 bases, and 9 bases lay between the germline ends. The germline gives CDR1 LNHDA, CDR2 SQIVND (reference sequence). CDR3 length: 15 amino acids. This sequence was found in a man between 18 and 29 years old in good health. Some clones in this sample may be carry-over from other donors' samples. The sample comprised naive CD4+ T cells from PBMCs. The subset was: CD45RA+ positively selected. The rearrangement joins TRBV19 to TRBJ1-5; a possible D gene is TRBD1 (5 bases). The CDR3 nucleotides are TGTGCCAGTAGTATTCGGGGCACTAGCAATCAGCCCCAGCATTTT. Its protein product is CASSIRGTSNQPQHF.